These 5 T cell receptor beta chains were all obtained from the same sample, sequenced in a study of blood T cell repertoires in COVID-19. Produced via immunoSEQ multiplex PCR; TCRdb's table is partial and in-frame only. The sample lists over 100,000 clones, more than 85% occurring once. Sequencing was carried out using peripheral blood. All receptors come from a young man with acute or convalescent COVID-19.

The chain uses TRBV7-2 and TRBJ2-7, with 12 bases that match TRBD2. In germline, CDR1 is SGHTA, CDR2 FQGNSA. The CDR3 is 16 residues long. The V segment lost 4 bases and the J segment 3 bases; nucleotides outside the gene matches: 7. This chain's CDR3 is CASSSPVTSGSYEQYF. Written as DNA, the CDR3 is TGTGCCAGCAGCTCGCCAGTGACTAGCGGGAGCTACGAGCAGTACTTC.

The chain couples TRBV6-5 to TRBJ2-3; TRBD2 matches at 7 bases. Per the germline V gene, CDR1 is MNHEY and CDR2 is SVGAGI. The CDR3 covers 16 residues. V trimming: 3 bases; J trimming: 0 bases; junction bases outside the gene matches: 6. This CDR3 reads CASSYMWGGSTDTQYF. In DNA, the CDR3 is TGTGCCAGCAGTTATATGTGGGGGGGTAGCACAGATACGCAGTATTTT.

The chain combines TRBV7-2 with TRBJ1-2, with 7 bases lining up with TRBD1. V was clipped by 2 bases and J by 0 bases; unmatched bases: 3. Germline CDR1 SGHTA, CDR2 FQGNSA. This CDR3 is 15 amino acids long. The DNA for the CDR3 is TGTGCCAGCAGCTTAAGCACAGGGGCTAACTATGGCTACACCTTC. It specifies CASSLSTGANYGYTF.

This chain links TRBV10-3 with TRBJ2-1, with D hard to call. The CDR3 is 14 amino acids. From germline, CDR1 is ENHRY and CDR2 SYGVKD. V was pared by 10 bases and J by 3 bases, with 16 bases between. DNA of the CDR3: TGTGCCACCAGAATATCGACTCTCTACAATGAGCAGTTCTTC. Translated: CATRISTLYNEQFF.

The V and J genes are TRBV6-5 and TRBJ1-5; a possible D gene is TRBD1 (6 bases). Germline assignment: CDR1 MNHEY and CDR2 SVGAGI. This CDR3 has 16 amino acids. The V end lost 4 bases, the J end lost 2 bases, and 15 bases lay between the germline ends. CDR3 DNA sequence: TGTGCCAGCAGTTCACCACAGGGTATCGGCAATCAGCCCCAGCATTTT. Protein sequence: CASSSPQGIGNQPQHF.